One TCR beta chain is described in this entry. Its matching antigen is unknown. The sample is drawn from a study of memory CD4+ T cells and cytomegalovirus serostatus. The wider study: Healthy Belgian adult donors included several CMV-positive and some 25 CMV-negative people.

The sort gate was single viable CD3+CD4+CD8-CD45RO+ cells for memory CD4+ T cells. The germline V and J ends were trimmed by 4 bases and 3 bases, with 10 bases remaining between them. The germline V gene has CDR1 SGHDT and CDR2 YYEEEE. This CDR3 contains 13 residues. Assay: immunoSEQ multiplex PCR; the TCRdb copy retains only in-frame clones and omits some. The sample carries 35,000 to 45,000 clones, roughly 77% recorded once. Study-level points and caveats: CMV serostatus prediction reached median AUC approximately 0.95, or 0.91 with US-trained model.

The sequencing input was memory CD4+ T cells from blood. This rearrangement joins TRBV5-6 to TRBJ1-2, with D possibly being TRBD1 (6 bases). This receptor was obtained from an adult in good health and CMV-seronegative. The CDR3 region has the DNA TGTGCCAGCAGCCCGGACAGCGACTATGGCTACACCTTC. Amino acids: CASSPDSDYGYTF.